Sequencing of this T cell receptor (beta chain) was carried out in a study of shared clonotypes between healthy human individuals. Germline V gene lookup returns CDR1 MNHEY and CDR2 SVGAGI. This CDR3 has 11 residues. Adult donors, all healthy and HIV-negative, had no recent acute infections or vaccinations. Remarks on this clone: One end of the junction fails to match germline, which may point to a read error.

Using immunoSEQ multiplex PCR, the repertoire was profiled, and TCRdb retains in-frame clones only, with some absent. The sample yields 2 million to 2.5 million clones, more than 80% seen once. This TCR was sampled from a man younger than 35 in good health. Some clones in this sample may be carry-over from other donors' samples. The chain links TRBV6-5 to TRBJ2-1, with a tentative D call TRBD2 (5 bases). The source material was naive CD4+ T cells from PBMCs. The subset: CD45RA+ positively selected. CDR3 in DNA: TGTGCCGGCAGTTACCGCGGGTGGCAGTTCTTC. Residues: CAGSYRGWQFF.